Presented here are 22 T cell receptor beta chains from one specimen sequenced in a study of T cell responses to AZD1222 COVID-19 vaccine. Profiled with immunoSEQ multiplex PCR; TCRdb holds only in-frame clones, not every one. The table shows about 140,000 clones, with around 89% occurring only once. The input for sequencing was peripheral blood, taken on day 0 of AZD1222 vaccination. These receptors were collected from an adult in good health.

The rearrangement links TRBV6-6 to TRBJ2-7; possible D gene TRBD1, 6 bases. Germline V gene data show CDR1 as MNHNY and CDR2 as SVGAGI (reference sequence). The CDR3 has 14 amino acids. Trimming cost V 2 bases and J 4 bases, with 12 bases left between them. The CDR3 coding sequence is TGTGCCAGCAGTTACCAGGACAGTAGTTACGAGCAGTACTTC. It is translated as CASSYQDSSYEQYF.

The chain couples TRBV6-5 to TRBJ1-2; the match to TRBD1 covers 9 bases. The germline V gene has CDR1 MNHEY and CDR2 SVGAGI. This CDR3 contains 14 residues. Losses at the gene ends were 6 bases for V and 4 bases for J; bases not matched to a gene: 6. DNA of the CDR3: TGTGCCAGCAGATTCCCGGGACAGGGCTATGGCTACACCTTC. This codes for CASRFPGQGYGYTF.

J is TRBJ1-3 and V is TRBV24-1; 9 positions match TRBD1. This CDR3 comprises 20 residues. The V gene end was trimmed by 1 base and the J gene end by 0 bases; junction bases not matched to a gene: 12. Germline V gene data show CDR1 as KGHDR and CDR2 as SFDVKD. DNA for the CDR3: TGTGCCACCAGTGATTTTAGGCCCGGGACAGGGTCCTTCTCTGGAAACACCATATATTTT. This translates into CATSDFRPGTGSFSGNTIYF.

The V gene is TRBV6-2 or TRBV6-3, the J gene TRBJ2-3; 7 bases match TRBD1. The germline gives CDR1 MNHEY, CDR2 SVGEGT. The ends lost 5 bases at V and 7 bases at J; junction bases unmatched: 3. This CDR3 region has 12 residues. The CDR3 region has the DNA TGTGCCAGCAGTAACAGGGGCCATACGCAGTATTTT. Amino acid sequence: CASSNRGHTQYF.

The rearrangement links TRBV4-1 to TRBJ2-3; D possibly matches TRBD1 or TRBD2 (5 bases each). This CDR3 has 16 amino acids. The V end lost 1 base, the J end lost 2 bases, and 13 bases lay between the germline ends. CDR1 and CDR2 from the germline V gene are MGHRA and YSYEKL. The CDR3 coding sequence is TGCGCCAGCAGCCAAGCGGGACGGATGTCCACAGATACGCAGTATTTT. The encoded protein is CASSQAGRMSTDTQYF.

The DNA for the CDR3 is TGTGCCAGTAGTATGTACACTAGCGGAAACACAGATACGCAGTATTTT. It is translated as CASSMYTSGNTDTQYF. The gene calls are TRBV19 and TRBJ2-3, with 8 bases lining up with TRBD2. The J segment lost 2 bases and the V segment lost 3 bases, leaving 7 bases of the junction unmatched. Germline V gene lookup returns CDR1 LNHDA and CDR2 SQIVND (reference sequence). The CDR3 has 16 amino acids.

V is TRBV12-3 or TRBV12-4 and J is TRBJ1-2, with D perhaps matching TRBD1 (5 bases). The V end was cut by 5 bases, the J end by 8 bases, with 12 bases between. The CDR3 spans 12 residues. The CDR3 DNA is TGTGCCAGCAGTATCCGAGGGGCCGGCTACACCTTC. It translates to CASSIRGAGYTF.

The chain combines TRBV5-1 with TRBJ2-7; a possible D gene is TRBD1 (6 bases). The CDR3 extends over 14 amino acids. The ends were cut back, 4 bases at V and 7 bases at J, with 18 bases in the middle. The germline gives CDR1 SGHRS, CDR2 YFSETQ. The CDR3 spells CASSQLTGRVEQYF. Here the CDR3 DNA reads TGCGCCAGCAGCCAACTGACAGGAAGGGTAGAGCAGTACTTC.

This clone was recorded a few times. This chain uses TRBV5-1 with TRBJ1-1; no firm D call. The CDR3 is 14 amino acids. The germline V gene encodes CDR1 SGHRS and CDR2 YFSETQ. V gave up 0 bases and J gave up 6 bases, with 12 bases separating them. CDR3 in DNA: TGCGCCAGCAGCTTGGGAATTGGGAGGGCTGAAGCTTTCTTT. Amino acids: CASSLGIGRAEAFF.

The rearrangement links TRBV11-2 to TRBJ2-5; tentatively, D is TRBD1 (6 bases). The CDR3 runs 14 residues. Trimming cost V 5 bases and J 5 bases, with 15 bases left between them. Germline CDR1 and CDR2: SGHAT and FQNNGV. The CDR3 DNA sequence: TGTGCCAGCAGCCCTTCCAGGGGCTGGGAGACCCAGTACTTC. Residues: CASSPSRGWETQYF.

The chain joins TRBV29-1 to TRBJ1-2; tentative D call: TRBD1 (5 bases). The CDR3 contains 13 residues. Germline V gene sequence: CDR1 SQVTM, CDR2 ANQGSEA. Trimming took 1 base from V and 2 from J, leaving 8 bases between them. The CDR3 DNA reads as TGCAGCGTTGAAGTGAAGGGGAACTATGGCTACACCTTC. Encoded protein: CSVEVKGNYGYTF.

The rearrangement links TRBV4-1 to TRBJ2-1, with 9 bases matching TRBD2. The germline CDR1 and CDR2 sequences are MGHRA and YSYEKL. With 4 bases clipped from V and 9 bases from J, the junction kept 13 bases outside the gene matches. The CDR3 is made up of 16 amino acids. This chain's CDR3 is CASSPRVAGGHFEQFF. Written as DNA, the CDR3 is TGCGCCAGCAGCCCCCGAGTGGCGGGAGGGCATTTTGAGCAGTTCTTC.

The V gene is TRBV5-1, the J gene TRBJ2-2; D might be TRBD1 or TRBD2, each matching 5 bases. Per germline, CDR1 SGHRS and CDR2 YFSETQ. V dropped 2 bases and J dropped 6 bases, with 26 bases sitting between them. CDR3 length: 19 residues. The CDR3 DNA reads TGCGCCAGCAGCTTTGGAACCGGGACCCCCGGTTTTGTTGCCGGGGAGCTGTTTTTT. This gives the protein CASSFGTGTPGFVAGELFF.

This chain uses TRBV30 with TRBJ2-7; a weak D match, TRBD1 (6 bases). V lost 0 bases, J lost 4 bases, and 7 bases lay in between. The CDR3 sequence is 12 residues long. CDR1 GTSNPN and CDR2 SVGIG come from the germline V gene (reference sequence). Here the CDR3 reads CAWSVTGYEQYF. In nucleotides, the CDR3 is TGTGCCTGGAGTGTAACAGGGTACGAGCAGTACTTC.

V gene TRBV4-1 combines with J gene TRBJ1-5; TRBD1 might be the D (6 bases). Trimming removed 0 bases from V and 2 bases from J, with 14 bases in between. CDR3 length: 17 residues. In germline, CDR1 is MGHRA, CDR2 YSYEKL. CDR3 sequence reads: CASSQDIRGTGNQPQHF. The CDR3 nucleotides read TGCGCCAGCAGCCAAGATATAAGGGGGACGGGCAATCAGCCCCAGCATTTT.

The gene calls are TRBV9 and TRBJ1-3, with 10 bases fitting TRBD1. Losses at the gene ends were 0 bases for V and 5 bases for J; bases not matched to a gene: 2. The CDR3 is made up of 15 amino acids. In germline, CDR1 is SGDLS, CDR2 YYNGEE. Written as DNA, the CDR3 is TGTGCCAGCAGCGTAGGGACAGGGGGAAGAAACACCATATATTTT. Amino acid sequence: CASSVGTGGRNTIYF.

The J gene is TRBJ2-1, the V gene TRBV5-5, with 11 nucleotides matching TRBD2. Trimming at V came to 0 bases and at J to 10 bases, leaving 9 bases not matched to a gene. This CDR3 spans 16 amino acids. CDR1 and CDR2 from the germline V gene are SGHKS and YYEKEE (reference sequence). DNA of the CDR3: TGTGCCAGCAGCTTGGTGATAGCGGGGGGGCGGTCGGAGCAGTTCTTC. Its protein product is CASSLVIAGGRSEQFF.

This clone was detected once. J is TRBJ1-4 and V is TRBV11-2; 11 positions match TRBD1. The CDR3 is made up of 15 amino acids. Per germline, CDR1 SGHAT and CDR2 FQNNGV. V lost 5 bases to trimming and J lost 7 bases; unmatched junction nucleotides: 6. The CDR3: CASSRPGTGGEKLFF. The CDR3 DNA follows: TGTGCCAGCAGCCGCCCCGGGACAGGGGGTGAAAAACTGTTTTTT.

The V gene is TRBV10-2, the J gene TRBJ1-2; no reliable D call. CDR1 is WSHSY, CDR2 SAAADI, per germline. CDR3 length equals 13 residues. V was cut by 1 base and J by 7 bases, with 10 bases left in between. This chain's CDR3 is CASSEYELGGYTF. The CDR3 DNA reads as TGCGCCAGCAGTGAGTACGAACTGGGTGGCTACACCTTC.

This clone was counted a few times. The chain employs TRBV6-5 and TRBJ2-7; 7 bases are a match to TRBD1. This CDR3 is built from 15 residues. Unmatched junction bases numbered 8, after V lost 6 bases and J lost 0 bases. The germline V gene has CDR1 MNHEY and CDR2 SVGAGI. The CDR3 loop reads CASSATTGSSYEQYF. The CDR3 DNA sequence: TGTGCCAGCAGCGCGACGACAGGGAGCTCCTACGAGCAGTACTTC.

CDR3 protein: CASSPFMNTEAFF. Here the CDR3 DNA reads TGTGCCAGCAGTCCATTCATGAACACTGAAGCTTTCTTT. This chain links TRBV7-9 with TRBJ1-1; D not certain. The CDR3 is made up of 13 amino acids. CDR1 SEHNR and CDR2 FQNEAQ come from the germline V gene (reference sequence). With 6 bases removed from V and 0 bases from J, the gap between germline ends came to 8 bases.

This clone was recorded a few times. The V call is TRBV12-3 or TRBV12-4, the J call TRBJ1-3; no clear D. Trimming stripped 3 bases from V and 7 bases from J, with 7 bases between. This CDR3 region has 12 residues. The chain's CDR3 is CASSFLWNTIYF. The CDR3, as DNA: TGTGCCAGCAGTTTCCTCTGGAACACCATATATTTT.